This TCR beta chain is from a study of T-cell reconstitution after alpha-beta-depleted transplantation in children. The ends lost 2 bases at V and 0 bases at J; junction bases unmatched: 3. There are 16 residues in the CDR3. Germline V lookup: CDR1 LGHNA, CDR2 YNFKEQ. Molecular barcoding with unique molecular identifiers was used for the TCRbeta library. TCRdb itself ran the PCR reads through MiXCR, one entry per CDR3 protein. The table shows about 610,000 distinct CDR3 sequences, with 10% to 13% occurring only once. The V call is TRBV4-2, the J call TRBJ2-3; 9 bases align to TRBD2. This sample comprised PBMCs from the stem cell graft donor, obtained from the stem cell graft. This receptor was taken from a human donor who donated a stem cell graft to a child with acute myeloid leukemia. The DNA for the CDR3 is TGTGCCAGCAGCCAACTAGCGGGAAGTAGCACAGATACGCAGTATTTT. Translation: CASSQLAGSSTDTQYF.